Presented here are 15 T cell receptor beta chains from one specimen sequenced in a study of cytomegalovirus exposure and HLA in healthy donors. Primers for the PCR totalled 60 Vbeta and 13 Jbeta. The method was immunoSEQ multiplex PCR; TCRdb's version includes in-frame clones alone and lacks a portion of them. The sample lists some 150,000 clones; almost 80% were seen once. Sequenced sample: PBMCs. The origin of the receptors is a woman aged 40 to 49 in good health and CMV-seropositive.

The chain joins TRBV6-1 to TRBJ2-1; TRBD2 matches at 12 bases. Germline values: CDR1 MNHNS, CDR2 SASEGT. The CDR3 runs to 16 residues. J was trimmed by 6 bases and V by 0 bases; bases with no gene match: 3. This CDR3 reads CASSEAGLAGGNEQFF. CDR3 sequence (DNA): TGTGCCAGCAGTGAAGCGGGACTAGCGGGCGGCAATGAGCAGTTCTTC.

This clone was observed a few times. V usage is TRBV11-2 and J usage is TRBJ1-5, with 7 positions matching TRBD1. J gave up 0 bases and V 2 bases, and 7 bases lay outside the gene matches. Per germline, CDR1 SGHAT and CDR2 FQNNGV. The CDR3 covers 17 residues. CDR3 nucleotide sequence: TGTGCCAGCAGCTTAACGGACAGGAGTTATAGCAATCAGCCCCAGCATTTT. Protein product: CASSLTDRSYSNQPQHF. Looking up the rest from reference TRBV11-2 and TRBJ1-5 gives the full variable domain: EAGVAQSPRYKIIEKRQSVAFWCNPISGHATLYWYQQILGQGPKLLIQFQNNGVVDDSQLPKDRFSAERLKGVDSTLKIQPAKLEDSAVYLCASSLTDRSYSNQPQHFGDGTRLSIL.

The CDR3 region is CASSESGQGSQPQHF. Here the CDR3 DNA reads TGTGCCAGCAGTGAATCAGGGCAGGGTAGTCAGCCCCAGCATTTT. The J gene is TRBJ1-5, the V gene TRBV25-1; possible D gene TRBD1, 5 bases. Looked up from germline, CDR1 is MGHDK and CDR2 is SYGVNS. The V end was cut by 1 base, the J end by 6 bases, with 13 bases between. The CDR3 totals 15 residues.

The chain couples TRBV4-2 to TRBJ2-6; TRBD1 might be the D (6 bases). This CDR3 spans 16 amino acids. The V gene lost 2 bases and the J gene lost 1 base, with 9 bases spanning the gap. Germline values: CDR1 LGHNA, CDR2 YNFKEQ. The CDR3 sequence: CASSQSQGSGANVLTF. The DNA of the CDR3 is TGTGCCAGCAGCCAATCTCAGGGGTCTGGGGCCAACGTCCTGACTTTC.

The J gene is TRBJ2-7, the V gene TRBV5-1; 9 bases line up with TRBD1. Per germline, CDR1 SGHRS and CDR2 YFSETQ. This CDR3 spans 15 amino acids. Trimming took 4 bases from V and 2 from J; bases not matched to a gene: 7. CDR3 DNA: TGCGCCAGCAGCGGGAAGACAGGGGGTACCTACGAGCAGTACTTC. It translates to CASSGKTGGTYEQYF. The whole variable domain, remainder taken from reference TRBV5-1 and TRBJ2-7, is KAGVTQTPRYLIKTRGQQVTLSCSPISGHRSVSWYQQTPGQGLQFLFEYFSETQRNKGNFPGRFSGRQFSNSRSEMNVSTLELGDSALYLCASSGKTGGTYEQYFGPGTRLTVT.

The CDR3: CAISESLGAAVNGYTF. The CDR3 nucleotides are TGTGCCATCAGTGAGTCGTTAGGGGCGGCAGTTAATGGCTACACCTTC. V and J are TRBV10-3 and TRBJ1-2; tentatively, D is TRBD1 (5 bases). CDR3 length: 16 residues. V lost 0 bases and J 6 bases, leaving 17 bases between the germline ends. Germline CDR1 is ENHRY and CDR2 is SYGVKD.

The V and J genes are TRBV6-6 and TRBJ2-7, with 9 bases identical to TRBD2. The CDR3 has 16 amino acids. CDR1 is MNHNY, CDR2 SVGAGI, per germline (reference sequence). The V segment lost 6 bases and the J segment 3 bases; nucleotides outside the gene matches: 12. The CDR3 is CASRLFGGGALYEQYF. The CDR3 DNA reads TGTGCCAGCAGGTTGTTTGGCGGGGGGGCACTCTACGAGCAGTACTTC.

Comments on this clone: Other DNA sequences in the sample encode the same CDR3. Here the CDR3 DNA reads TGTGCCAGCAGCGTAGCAGTCAACACTGAAGCTTTCTTT. Amino acid sequence: CASSVAVNTEAFF. V gene TRBV9 combines with J gene TRBJ1-1; D not resolved. The germline CDR1 and CDR2 sequences are SGDLS and YYNGEE. The V gene lost 0 bases and the J gene lost 2 bases, with 5 bases spanning the gap. This CDR3 contains 13 residues.

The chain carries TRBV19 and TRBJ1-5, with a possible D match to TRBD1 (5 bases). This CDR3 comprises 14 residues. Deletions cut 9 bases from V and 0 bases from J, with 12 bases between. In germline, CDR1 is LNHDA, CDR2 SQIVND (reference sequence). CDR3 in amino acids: CASAGQYSNQPQHF. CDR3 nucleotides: TGTGCCAGCGCGGGGCAGTATAGCAATCAGCCCCAGCATTTT.

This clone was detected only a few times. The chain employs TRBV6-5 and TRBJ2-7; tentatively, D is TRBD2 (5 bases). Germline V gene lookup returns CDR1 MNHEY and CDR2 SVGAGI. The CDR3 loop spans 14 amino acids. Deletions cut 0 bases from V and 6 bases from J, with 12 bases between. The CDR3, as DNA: TGTGCCAGCAGTTACTCGTCATCCGAGGGCGAGCAGTACTTC. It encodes CASSYSSSEGEQYF.

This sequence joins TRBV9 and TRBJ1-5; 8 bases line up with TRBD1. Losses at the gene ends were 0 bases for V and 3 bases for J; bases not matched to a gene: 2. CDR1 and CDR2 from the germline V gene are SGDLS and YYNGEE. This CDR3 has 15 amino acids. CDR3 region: CASSVGTGINQPQHF. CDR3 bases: TGTGCCAGCAGCGTAGGGACAGGGATCAATCAGCCCCAGCATTTT.

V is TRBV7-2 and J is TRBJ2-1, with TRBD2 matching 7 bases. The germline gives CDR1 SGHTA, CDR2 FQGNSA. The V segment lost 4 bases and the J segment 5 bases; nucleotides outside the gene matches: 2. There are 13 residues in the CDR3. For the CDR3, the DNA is TGTGCCAGCAGCTCACGGGGGGACAATGAGCAGTTCTTC. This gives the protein CASSSRGDNEQFF.

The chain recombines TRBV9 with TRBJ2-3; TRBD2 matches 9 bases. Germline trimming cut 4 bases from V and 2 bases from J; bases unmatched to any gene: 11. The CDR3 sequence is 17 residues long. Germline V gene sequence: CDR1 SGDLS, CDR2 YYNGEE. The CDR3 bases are TGTGCCAGCAGCCAGCGGGGGGCTACCTCCTACACAGATACGCAGTATTTT. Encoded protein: CASSQRGATSYTDTQYF.

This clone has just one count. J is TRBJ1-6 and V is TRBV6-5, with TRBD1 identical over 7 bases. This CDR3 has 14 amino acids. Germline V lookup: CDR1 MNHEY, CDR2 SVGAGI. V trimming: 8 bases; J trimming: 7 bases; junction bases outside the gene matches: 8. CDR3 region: CASGYRGDNSPLHF. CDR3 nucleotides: TGTGCCAGCGGCTACAGGGGAGACAATTCACCCCTCCACTTT.

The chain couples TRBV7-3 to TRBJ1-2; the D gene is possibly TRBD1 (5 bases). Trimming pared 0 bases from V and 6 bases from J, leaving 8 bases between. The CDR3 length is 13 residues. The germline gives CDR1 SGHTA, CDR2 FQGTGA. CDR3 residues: CASSLTPGDGYTF. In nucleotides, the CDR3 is TGTGCCAGCAGCTTAACGCCGGGGGATGGCTACACCTTC.